The T cell receptor beta chain described here comes from a study of T cell responses to AZD1222 COVID-19 vaccine. Overall study results and limits: Across the whole spike, CD4 TCRs peaked at regions 160-218 and 743-854. There were mostly white British donors and more females than males, and clonal diversity was possibly underestimated. Repertoire sampling happened only post peak T cell response. Within unmutated variant regions lay the reported targets of nearly half of spike-specific TCRs.

CDR1 and CDR2 from the germline V gene are MNHEY and SMNVEV (reference sequence). The ends were cut back, 6 bases at V and 5 bases at J, with 13 bases in the middle. This CDR3 contains 13 residues. Sequencing was performed with immunoSEQ multiplex PCR; in TCRdb, only in-frame clones are kept and a portion is missing. The data hold fewer than 300,000 clones, with roughly 93% observed a single time. Notes on this clone: Its antigen is not identified.

This clonotype originated in an adult in good health. The J gene is TRBJ2-5, the V gene TRBV27; perhaps TRBD1 as D (5 bases). This specimen was peripheral blood, taken on day 0 of AZD1222 vaccination. The CDR3 loop is CASSYTGVETQYF. Written as DNA, the CDR3 is TGTGCCAGCAGCTATACAGGAGTGGAGACCCAGTACTTC.